These 16 T cell receptor beta chains came from one sample sequenced in a study of identical twins. MiXCR, run by TCRdb on the 5' RACE reads, gives a single entry per CDR3 protein. The sample lists approximately 550,000 distinct CDR3 sequences, approximately 20% occurring once. This sample also appeared in a second study, on yellow fever vaccine responses in identical twins.

The specimen was CD4+ T cells sorted from blood. These receptors came from a woman aged 18 to 35 in good health.

The chain joins TRBV6-1 to TRBJ1-5; D is ambiguous. This CDR3 contains 14 residues. CDR1 is MNHNS and CDR2 is SASEGT in the germline V gene. Trimming shortened V by 6 bases and J by 7 bases, and 16 bases separated the two germline ends. The CDR3 is CASRNTGSQQPQHF. As DNA, the CDR3 is TGTGCCAGCAGAAATACCGGGTCGCAGCAGCCCCAGCATTTT.

This clonotype was counted between two and nine times. The chain has TRBV6-1 and TRBJ1-4; TRBD1 matches at 10 bases. Germline V gene lookup returns CDR1 MNHNS and CDR2 SASEGT. CDR3 length: 15 residues. Losses at the gene ends were 6 bases for V and 3 bases for J; bases not matched to a gene: 4. For the CDR3, the DNA is TGTGCCAGCAGGGGACAGGGGACGGCTAATGAAAAACTGTTTTTT. This codes for CASRGQGTANEKLFF.

This clonotype was seen at least ten times. The chain combines TRBV6-5 with TRBJ1-1, with D tentatively TRBD1 (5 bases). Trimming left V 1 base short and J 5 bases short, with 8 bases between. This CDR3 region has 13 residues. Germline lookup yields CDR1 MNHEY and CDR2 SVGAGI. This chain's CDR3 is CASSYFGGTEAFF. The CDR3 nucleotides read TGTGCCAGCAGTTACTTCGGGGGGACTGAAGCTTTCTTT.

This clonotype was seen many times. The V gene is TRBV5-1, the J gene TRBJ1-6, with D maybe TRBD1 (5 bases). V lost 0 bases and J lost 3, with 10 bases in between. The CDR3 loop spans 16 amino acids. Germline V gene lookup returns CDR1 SGHRS and CDR2 YFSETQ. The CDR3 loop is CASSLAGQDYNSPLHF. The CDR3 DNA is TGCGCCAGCAGCTTGGCCGGACAAGACTATAATTCACCCCTCCACTTT. Supplemented by reference TRBV5-1 and TRBJ1-6, the full variable domain reads KAGVTQTPRYLIKTRGQQVTLSCSPISGHRSVSWYQQTPGQGLQFLFEYFSETQRNKGNFPGRFSGRQFSNSRSEMNVSTLELGDSALYLCASSLAGQDYNSPLHFGNGTRLTVT.

This clonotype was detected only a few times. The chain carries TRBV20-1 and TRBJ1-3; no definite D call. Germline values: CDR1 DFQATT, CDR2 SNEGSKA (reference sequence). This CDR3 region has 12 residues. Trimming took 5 bases from V and 9 from J, leaving 14 bases between them. CDR3 sequence: CSAVVPRGTIYF. The CDR3 bases are TGCAGTGCTGTAGTTCCAAGAGGCACCATATATTTT.

This clonotype turned up a few times. The rearrangement uses TRBV28 and TRBJ2-4; tentative D call: TRBD1 (5 bases). Per germline, CDR1 MDHEN and CDR2 SYDVKM. CDR3 length: 14 amino acids. V was cut by 5 bases and J by 7 bases, with 15 bases left in between. The CDR3 DNA reads as TGTGCCAGCAGTAAGACAGCGCAAAGGAACATTCAGTACTTC. It is translated as CASSKTAQRNIQYF.

Many counts were recorded for this clonotype. The V and J genes are TRBV12-3 or TRBV12-4 and TRBJ2-3, with TRBD2 identical over 10 bases. The junction had 11 bases not matched to a gene; V was cut back by 6 bases and J by 5 bases. This CDR3 comprises 16 residues. This CDR3 reads CASRLLAGVSGDTQYF. CDR3 DNA: TGTGCCAGCAGATTGCTAGCGGGAGTGAGTGGAGATACGCAGTATTTT.

The CDR3 DNA reads as TGTGCCAGCAGCGTAGATGCCTCTGGGGCCAACGTCCTGACTTTC. Translating gives CASSVDASGANVLTF. The V gene is TRBV9, the J gene TRBJ2-6, with unresolved D. Germline CDR1 reads SGDLS; CDR2 reads YYNGEE. Deletions cut 0 bases from V and 0 bases from J, with 4 bases between. The CDR3 spans 15 residues.

V gene TRBV6-1 combines with J gene TRBJ2-3, with 11 bases matching TRBD2. In germline, CDR1 is MNHNS, CDR2 SASEGT. The CDR3 length is 16 residues. After removal of 5 bases from V and 5 bases from J, the junction contained 9 bases not matched to a gene. The CDR3 sequence is CASSQVAGGPRDTQYF. The CDR3 DNA reads TGTGCCAGCAGTCAGGTAGCGGGAGGGCCGAGAGATACGCAGTATTTT.

The table lists this clonotype with a few counts. CDR3: CASSIPPDRVGQPQHF. CDR3 in DNA: TGTGCCAGCAGTATACCCCCGGACAGGGTCGGTCAGCCCCAGCATTTT. The chain recombines TRBV2 with TRBJ1-5; 8 positions agree with TRBD1. The CDR3 totals 16 residues. Germline V gene data show CDR1 as SNHLY and CDR2 as FYNNEI. V lost 5 bases to trimming and J lost 6 bases; unmatched junction nucleotides: 12.

This clonotype has only a few counts. This sequence joins TRBV12-3 or TRBV12-4 and TRBJ2-5; D is uncertain. There are 17 residues in the CDR3. Trimming pared 3 bases from V and 4 bases from J, leaving 21 bases between. This CDR3 reads CASSFGYRTDLGETQYF. CDR3 sequence (DNA): TGTGCCAGCAGTTTCGGTTATCGGACGGACCTGGGAGAGACCCAGTACTTC.

This clonotype was seen only a few times. The rearrangement uses TRBV12-3 or TRBV12-4 and TRBJ1-2; weak D call: TRBD1 (6 bases). This CDR3 has 13 residues. The V end lost 4 bases, the J end lost 4 bases, and 10 bases lay between the germline ends. The CDR3 region has the DNA TGTGCCAGCAGTTCTCAGGGGACCTATGGCTACACCTTC. It yields the protein CASSSQGTYGYTF.

This clonotype has a handful of counts. The chain employs TRBV5-1 and TRBJ2-1, with 9 bases matching TRBD1. The CDR3 runs 16 residues. Germline V gene data show CDR1 as SGHRS and CDR2 as YFSETQ. The ends lost 4 bases at V and 5 bases at J; junction bases unmatched: 10. CDR3 in DNA: TGCGCCAGCAGCCTTACCGGGACAGGGTACAACAATGAGCAGTTCTTC. Protein: CASSLTGTGYNNEQFF.

This clonotype has only a few counts. This sequence joins TRBV29-1 and TRBJ2-7; TRBD1 aligns across 7 bases. The CDR3 length is 13 residues. Germline values: CDR1 SQVTM, CDR2 ANQGSEA. V was pared by 6 bases and J by 1 base, with 6 bases of the junction left unmatched. The CDR3 spells CSVAGTVSYEQYF. CDR3 bases: TGCAGCGTAGCCGGGACAGTATCCTACGAGCAGTACTTC.

The CDR3 region has the DNA TGTGCCAGCAGCTTAACGTACCGAGCAGGGCCCGTCTATGGCTACACCTTC. Translated, it gives CASSLTYRAGPVYGYTF. This chain joins TRBV11-3 and TRBJ1-2, with D perhaps matching TRBD1 (5 bases). Trimming took 2 bases from V and 4 from J, leaving 20 bases between them. Germline assignment: CDR1 SGHNT and CDR2 YENEEA. The CDR3 totals 17 residues.

This clonotype has just a few counts. This sequence joins TRBV7-3 and TRBJ2-2; the D gene is possibly TRBD1 (5 bases). In germline, CDR1 is SGHTA, CDR2 FQGTGA. Trimming cost V 5 bases and J 6 bases, with 16 bases left between them. This CDR3 contains 15 residues. The CDR3 sequence: CASSLPGRAPGELFF. CDR3 coding DNA: TGTGCCAGCAGCCTACCGGGCAGGGCCCCCGGGGAGCTGTTTTTT.